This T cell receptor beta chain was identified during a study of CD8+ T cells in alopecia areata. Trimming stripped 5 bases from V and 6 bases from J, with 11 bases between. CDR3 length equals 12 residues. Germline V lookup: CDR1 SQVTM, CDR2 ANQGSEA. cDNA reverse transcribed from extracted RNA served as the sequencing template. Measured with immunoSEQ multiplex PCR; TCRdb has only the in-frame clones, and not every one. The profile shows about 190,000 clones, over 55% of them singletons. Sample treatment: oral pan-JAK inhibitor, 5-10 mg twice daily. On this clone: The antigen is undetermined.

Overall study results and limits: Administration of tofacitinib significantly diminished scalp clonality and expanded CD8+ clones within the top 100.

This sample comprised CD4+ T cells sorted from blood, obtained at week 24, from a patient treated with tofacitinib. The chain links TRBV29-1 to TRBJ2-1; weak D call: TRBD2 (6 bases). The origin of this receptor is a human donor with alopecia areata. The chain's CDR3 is CSVRTNPNEQFF. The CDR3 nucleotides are TGCAGCGTTAGGACTAATCCCAATGAGCAGTTCTTC.